The 31 T cell receptor beta chains below were found in one sample sequenced in a study of shared clonotypes between healthy human individuals. Some clones are missing from TCRdb's copy, which holds only in-frame ones; the method was immunoSEQ multiplex PCR. This sample yields 2,500,000 or so clones, of which over 85% are seen a single time; 0.13% to 0.15% belongs to the top ten. Sequencing used naive CD4+ T cells sorted from blood. Sample subset: CD45RA+ positively selected. These receptors were taken from a man younger than 35 in good health.

The chain links TRBV7-9 to TRBJ2-7, with 9 bases fitting TRBD1. The V and J ends lost 6 bases and 3 bases, in that order; junction bases with no gene match: 12. There are 16 residues in the CDR3. The germline CDR1 and CDR2 sequences are SEHNR and FQNEAQ (reference sequence). CDR3 protein: CASSWGQGRVVYEQYF. Here the CDR3 DNA reads TGTGCCAGCAGTTGGGGACAGGGTCGAGTGGTCTACGAGCAGTACTTC.

The genes are TRBV2 and TRBJ2-1, with unresolved D. Trimming stripped 3 bases from V and 0 bases from J, with 3 bases between. Germline values: CDR1 SNHLY, CDR2 FYNNEI. CDR3 size: 13 residues. The CDR3 DNA is TGTGCCAGCAGTGACTCCTCCTACAATGAGCAGTTCTTC. The encoded protein is CASSDSSYNEQFF.

The rearrangement joins TRBV11-2 to TRBJ1-3; maybe TRBD1 (6 bases). CDR1 SGHAT and CDR2 FQNNGV come from the germline V gene. V dropped 1 base and J dropped 0 bases, with 13 bases sitting between them. The CDR3 sequence is 17 residues long. DNA of the CDR3: TGTGCCAGCAGCTTAGGTGGGGGCCCCAACTCTGGAAACACCATATATTTT. Protein sequence: CASSLGGGPNSGNTIYF.

V is TRBV7-2 and J is TRBJ2-5; D remains ambiguous. Germline V gene sequence: CDR1 SGHTA, CDR2 FQGNSA. V gave up 5 bases and J gave up 5 bases, with 12 bases separating them. The CDR3 sequence is 13 residues long. The CDR3 loop is CASSRSPGETQYF. The CDR3 DNA reads as TGTGCCAGCAGCCGTAGCCCTGGGGAGACCCAGTACTTC.

The chain links TRBV5-5 to TRBJ1-2, with TRBD1 matching 8 bases. This CDR3 has 15 amino acids. V lost 3 bases to trimming and J lost 4 bases; unmatched junction nucleotides: 8. CDR1 and CDR2 (germline): SGHKS, YYEKEE (reference sequence). CDR3 nucleotides: TGTGCCAGCAGCTCGTGGACAGGGAGTCCCTATGGCTACACCTTC. Translation: CASSSWTGSPYGYTF. Together with reference TRBV5-5 and TRBJ1-2, the CDR3 gives the full variable domain: DAGVTQSPTHLIKTRGQQVTLRCSPISGHKSVSWYQQVLGQGPQFIFQYYEKEERGRGNFPDRFSARQFPNYSSELNVNALLLGDSALYLCASSSWTGSPYGYTFGSGTRLTVV.

With respect to this clone: This sample also contains other DNA sequences that code for the same CDR3. The V call is TRBV6-5, the J call TRBJ2-1; D is ambiguous. The CDR3 has 11 amino acids. Germline CDR1 reads MNHEY; CDR2 reads SVGAGI. V was shortened by 9 bases and J by 4 bases, with 7 bases between the two germline ends. The chain's CDR3 is CASRRYNEQFF. The CDR3 nucleotides are TGTGCCAGTCGGCGGTACAATGAGCAGTTCTTC.

The rearrangement joins TRBV2 to TRBJ2-5; 8 bases are a match to TRBD1. The V and J ends lost 6 bases and 4 bases, in that order; junction bases with no gene match: 10. The germline V gene encodes CDR1 SNHLY and CDR2 FYNNEI. This CDR3 contains 15 residues. CDR3 residues: CASRGQGKGGETQYF. As DNA, the CDR3 is TGTGCCAGCAGAGGACAGGGCAAAGGAGGAGAGACCCAGTACTTC.

The CDR3 sequence: CASSLGPLGEQYF. DNA of the CDR3: TGTGCCAGCAGCTTGGGGCCATTGGGGGAGCAGTACTTC. The V gene is TRBV5-6, the J gene TRBJ2-7; no reliable D call. V was shortened by 0 bases and J by 7 bases, with 11 bases between the two germline ends. The germline V gene has CDR1 SGHDT and CDR2 YYEEEE. CDR3 length: 13 residues.

This sequence joins TRBV28 and TRBJ2-3; D may be TRBD1 (6 bases). The CDR3 consists of 16 residues. V gave up 4 bases and J gave up 0 bases, with 14 bases separating them. CDR1 MDHEN and CDR2 SYDVKM come from the germline V gene. The CDR3 DNA sequence: TGTGCCAGCAGTTCGAGGGGGTCTGCTAGCACAGATACGCAGTATTTT. This sequence encodes CASSSRGSASTDTQYF.

Of note for this clone: Additional DNA sequences in this sample encode the identical CDR3. The chain links TRBV30 to TRBJ2-1, with 8 bases matching TRBD1. The CDR3 has 14 amino acids. Germline V lookup: CDR1 GTSNPN, CDR2 SVGIG (reference sequence). V lost 7 bases, J lost 0 bases, and 5 bases stayed unmatched. In DNA form, the CDR3 reads TGTGCCTCGAGACAGGGGAGCTCCTACAATGAGCAGTTCTTC. As protein: CASRQGSSYNEQFF.

This CDR3 reads CASSSKAQSYEQYF. Here the CDR3 DNA reads TGTGCCAGCAGCTCCAAAGCACAGTCCTACGAGCAGTACTTC. The V gene is TRBV5-6, the J gene TRBJ2-5; D gene ambiguous. The better agreement between TRBJ2-7 and the DNA end casts doubt on the J call. CDR1 and CDR2 (germline): SGHDT, YYEEEE. The CDR3 covers 14 residues.

The chain links TRBV10-3 to TRBJ1-1; TRBD1 matches 8 bases. Trimming cost V 5 bases and J 7 bases; bases outside gene matches: 12. CDR1 is ENHRY and CDR2 is SYGVKD in the germline V gene. The CDR3 has 15 residues. The CDR3 nucleotides read TGTGCCATCAGTTCGACAGGGGCGTCACTCGATGAAGCTTTCTTT. It yields the protein CAISSTGASLDEAFF.

This clone has only one observation. The V call is TRBV9, the J call TRBJ1-2; D is ambiguous. Germline values: CDR1 SGDLS, CDR2 YYNGEE. Trimming cost V 4 bases and J 0 bases, with 13 bases left between them. The CDR3 spans 15 residues. The CDR3, as DNA: TGTGCCAGCAGCCGGGAAGGGAAAGCTAACTATGGCTACACCTTC. Its protein product is CASSREGKANYGYTF.

This chain joins TRBV7-2 and TRBJ1-1; a weak D match, TRBD1 (5 bases). Germline V gene sequence: CDR1 SGHTA, CDR2 FQGNSA. The V end lost 1 base, the J end lost 0 bases, and 18 bases lay between the germline ends. CDR3 length: 18 amino acids. As DNA, the CDR3 is TGTGCCAGCAGCTTAGTCTGGGGGAGTGGGGTCATGAACACTGAAGCTTTCTTT. Protein sequence: CASSLVWGSGVMNTEAFF.

This clone was observed a single time. Within the sample, other DNA sequences also encode this same CDR3. The V and J genes are TRBV7-2 and TRBJ1-1, with D maybe TRBD1 (5 bases). The CDR3 consists of 14 residues. V gave up 1 base and J gave up 4 bases, with 10 bases separating them. The germline V gene encodes CDR1 SGHTA and CDR2 FQGNSA. Here the CDR3 DNA reads TGTGCCAGCAGCTTAGGGTGGGGGAGCACTGAAGCTTTCTTT. Amino acids: CASSLGWGSTEAFF.

In this sample, this clone turned up once. J is TRBJ2-7 and V is TRBV4-1, with D possibly being TRBD2 (6 bases). The CDR3 has 15 amino acids. Germline assignment: CDR1 MGHRA and CDR2 YSYEKL. The V gene lost 3 bases and the J gene lost 0 bases, with 12 bases spanning the gap. CDR3 bases: TGCGCCAGCAGCCAGGGGGGACGACTCTCCTACGAGCAGTACTTC. This sequence encodes CASSQGGRLSYEQYF.

This chain joins TRBV30 and TRBJ2-7, with 10 nucleotides matching TRBD1. The CDR3 runs to 14 residues. The J segment lost 3 bases and the V segment lost 3 bases, leaving 5 bases of the junction unmatched. Germline CDR1 reads GTSNPN; CDR2 reads SVGIG (reference sequence). The CDR3 loop is CAWRGQGTGYEQYF. In DNA, the CDR3 is TGTGCCTGGAGGGGACAGGGGACGGGCTACGAGCAGTACTTC.

For this clone: In the same sample, other DNA sequences code for this CDR3. The chain links TRBV5-1 to TRBJ2-1; 8 bases fit TRBD2. Germline CDR1 reads SGHRS; CDR2 reads YFSETQ. The CDR3 totals 16 residues. The V gene end was trimmed by 4 bases and the J gene end by 0 bases; junction bases not matched to a gene: 6. The CDR3, as DNA: TGCGCCAGCAGCCGTACTAGCGGCAGCTCCTACAATGAGCAGTTCTTC. It specifies CASSRTSGSSYNEQFF.

The V and J genes are TRBV9 and TRBJ1-3; D is uncertain. Trimming removed 2 bases at V and 2 bases at J, with 14 bases between. Germline V gives CDR1 SGDLS, CDR2 YYNGEE. The CDR3 extends over 16 amino acids. The CDR3, as DNA: TGTGCCAGCAGCGTCGATTACGGAGGACCTGGAAACACCATATATTTT. Translation: CASSVDYGGPGNTIYF.

This clone was recorded only once. The V and J genes are TRBV4-3 and TRBJ2-1; 10 nucleotides line up with TRBD2. The CDR3 loop spans 14 amino acids. Per germline, CDR1 LGHNA and CDR2 YSLEER. Trimming cost V 4 bases and J 15 bases; bases outside gene matches: 12. The CDR3 reads CASSPSGSPGGRFF. In DNA form, the CDR3 reads TGCGCCAGCAGCCCTAGCGGGAGCCCAGGGGGACGGTTCTTC.

The chain is built from TRBV27 and TRBJ2-5, with 10 bases that match TRBD1. V gave up 8 bases and J gave up 3 bases; unmatched junction bases: 6. The CDR3 covers 14 residues. The germline gives CDR1 MNHEY, CDR2 SMNVEV (reference sequence). DNA of the CDR3: TGTGCCAGCTCCCGGACAGGGGGAAAAGAGACCCAGTACTTC. This codes for CASSRTGGKETQYF.

The J gene is TRBJ1-2, the V gene TRBV28, with D perhaps TRBD1 (5 bases). From germline, CDR1 is MDHEN and CDR2 SYDVKM. The CDR3 is 13 amino acids. The germline V and J ends were trimmed by 6 bases and 2 bases, with 10 bases remaining between them. CDR3 protein: CASSQRGNYGYTF. For the CDR3, the DNA is TGTGCCAGCAGCCAAAGGGGCAACTATGGCTACACCTTC.

The V and J genes are TRBV11-1 and TRBJ2-5; D is ambiguous. CDR3 length: 12 amino acids. Germline CDR1 SGHAT, CDR2 FQDESV (reference sequence). The V and J ends lost 0 bases and 6 bases respectively, with 5 bases between them. CDR3 region: CASSLAVQTQYF. The CDR3 region has the DNA TGTGCCAGCAGCTTAGCCGTCCAGACCCAGTACTTC.

This sequence joins TRBV19 and TRBJ2-3; D may be TRBD2 (6 bases). Germline V CDR1 and CDR2: LNHDA, SQIVND (reference sequence). The CDR3 runs to 15 residues. V was clipped by 5 bases and J by 1 base, with 13 bases between them. CDR3 nucleotide sequence: TGTGCCAGTAGTCAAACGGGACTTGGCACAGATACGCAGTATTTT. Translating gives CASSQTGLGTDTQYF.

Details on this clone: Other nucleotide sequences in the sample specify the same CDR3. The rearrangement uses TRBV5-1 and TRBJ2-1; D possibly corresponds to TRBD1 (6 bases). The CDR3 runs to 16 residues. V lost 0 bases to trimming and J lost 0 bases, with 10 bases between them. The V gene's germline CDR1 is SGHRS and CDR2 YFSETQ. The DNA for the CDR3 is TGCGCCAGCAGCTTGGGAGGGGGTAGCTCCTACAATGAGCAGTTCTTC. Residues: CASSLGGGSSYNEQFF.

V usage is TRBV7-3 and J usage is TRBJ2-7, with 10 bases identical to TRBD2. CDR3 size: 15 residues. Germline V CDR1 and CDR2: SGHTA, FQGTGA. V dropped 5 bases and J dropped 2; count of bases not matched to a gene: 6. The CDR3 region is CASSILAGAPYEQYF. CDR3 coding DNA: TGTGCCAGCAGCATTCTAGCGGGGGCCCCCTACGAGCAGTACTTC.

Only a few counts were recorded for this clone. The chain uses TRBV30 and TRBJ1-1; possibly TRBD1 for D (5 bases). The CDR3 extends over 13 amino acids. Germline CDR1 is GTSNPN and CDR2 is SVGIG (reference sequence). The ends were cut back, 0 bases at V and 4 bases at J, with 9 bases in the middle. The CDR3 region has the DNA TGTGCCTGGAGTGTACAGGATCTCACTGAAGCTTTCTTT. Encoded protein: CAWSVQDLTEAFF. The variable domain in full, completed from reference TRBV30 and TRBJ1-1, reads SQTIHQWPATLVQPVGSPLSLECTVEGTSNPNLYWYRQAAGRGLQLLFYSVGIGQISSEVPQNLSASRPQDRQFILSSKKLLLSDSGFYLCAWSVQDLTEAFFGQGTRLTVV.

The chain carries TRBV19 and TRBJ1-5; 9 bases line up with TRBD1. The CDR3 loop spans 18 amino acids. V shed 1 base, J shed 4 bases, and the junction held 11 bases outside the gene matches. CDR1 is LNHDA, CDR2 SQIVND, per germline (reference sequence). CDR3 sequence reads: CASSIGSGTGQGNQPQHF. CDR3 sequence (DNA): TGTGCCAGTAGTATAGGGTCCGGTACGGGACAGGGAAATCAGCCCCAGCATTTT.

The chain recombines TRBV5-4 with TRBJ1-1; no firm D call. The CDR3 is 13 residues long. The V end lost 1 base, the J end lost 7 bases, and 11 bases lay between the germline ends. Germline assignment: CDR1 SGHNT and CDR2 YYREEE (reference sequence). The CDR3 loop is CASSLLWQDEAFF. Written as DNA, the CDR3 is TGTGCCAGCAGCTTGTTGTGGCAGGATGAAGCTTTCTTT. Full variable domain (missing parts from reference TRBV5-4 and TRBJ1-1): ETGVTQSPTHLIKTRGQQVTLRCSSQSGHNTVSWYQQALGQGPQFIFQYYREEENGRGNFPPRFSGLQFPNYSSELNVNALELDDSALYLCASSLLWQDEAFFGQGTRLTVV.

This chain uses TRBV21-1 with TRBJ1-5; the listed D gene, TRBD1, was not tested against the DNA. TRBV21-1 is a documented pseudogene. The CDR3 has 15 residues. The CDR3 DNA is TGTGCCAGCAGCCTAAACGGACAGGGATCCCTGCCCCAGCATTTT. Its protein is CASSLNGQGSLPQHF.

The chain recombines TRBV11-3 with TRBJ2-1; D is uncertain. Trimming cost V 0 bases and J 7 bases, with 4 bases left between them. The CDR3 totals 12 residues. Germline loops: CDR1 SGHNT, CDR2 YENEEA. CDR3 residues: CASSLDGNEQFF. The CDR3 bases are TGTGCCAGCAGCTTAGATGGAAATGAGCAGTTCTTC.